The source of this T cell receptor beta chain is a study of blood T cell repertoires in COVID-19. This clone was recorded once. This CDR3 comprises 11 residues. Trimming pared 5 bases from V and 4 bases from J, leaving 3 bases between. Sequencing used immunoSEQ multiplex PCR; TCRdb keeps in-frame clones, though not all of them. The sample has about 150,000 clones, under 90% seen once. V gene TRBV12-3 or TRBV12-4 combines with J gene TRBJ1-5, with D uncertain. This sequence was found in a human donor in a cohort sampled during active COVID-19. Sequencing was done on a sample of peripheral blood. As DNA, the CDR3 is TGTGCCAGCAGTCTTAATCAGCCCCAGCATTTT. Translation gives CASSLNQPQHF.